The 6 T cell receptor beta chains below were found in one sample sequenced in a study of shared clonotypes between healthy human individuals. Some clones are missing from TCRdb's copy, which holds only in-frame ones; the method was immunoSEQ multiplex PCR. The sample includes 1,100,000 or so clones, approximately 80% of them seen just once. The sample taken for sequencing was memory CD4+ T cells from PBMCs. Subset denoted: CD45RA-negative fraction. Receptor source: a man between 18 and 29 years old in good health. Some clones in this sample may be carry-over from other donors' samples.

The rearrangement links TRBV10-3 to TRBJ2-1; D might be TRBD2 (5 bases). This CDR3 has 17 residues. V was cut by 4 bases and J by 1 base, with 17 bases left in between. Per the germline V gene, CDR1 is ENHRY and CDR2 is SYGVKD. The CDR3 nucleotides are TGTGCCATCAGTGCCAAGGACGGGGAGATTTCCTACAATGAGCAGTTCTTC. As protein: CAISAKDGEISYNEQFF.

This rearrangement joins TRBV28 to TRBJ1-5; D is ambiguous. Trimming stripped 6 bases from V and 0 bases from J, with 15 bases between. The length of the CDR3 is 16 residues. Germline CDR1 MDHEN, CDR2 SYDVKM. CDR3 sequence: CASRGRQIYSNQPQHF. CDR3 DNA sequence: TGTGCCAGCAGAGGACGCCAGATTTATAGCAATCAGCCCCAGCATTTT.

The rearrangement joins TRBV15 to TRBJ1-3; perhaps TRBD1 as D (6 bases). V dropped 8 bases and J dropped 0 bases, with 23 bases sitting between them. This CDR3 contains 18 residues. Germline lookup yields CDR1 LNHNV and CDR2 YYDKDF (reference sequence). CDR3 in DNA: TGTGCCACCCAGCCGTTGGGTTCTACAGGGATCTCTGGAAACACCATATATTTT. As protein: CATQPLGSTGISGNTIYF.

This rearrangement joins TRBV6-4 to TRBJ2-1; 7 positions agree with TRBD2. Germline loops: CDR1 MRHNA, CDR2 SNTAGT. Losses at the gene ends were 3 bases for V and 3 bases for J; bases not matched to a gene: 8. This CDR3 region has 16 residues. This chain's CDR3 is CASSEPGLRNYNEQFF. The CDR3 DNA is TGTGCCAGCAGTGAGCCGGGACTAAGGAACTACAATGAGCAGTTCTTC.

The chain links TRBV4-1 to TRBJ2-7; D remains ambiguous. Trimming shortened V by 3 bases and J by 6 bases, and 9 bases separated the two germline ends. The germline V gene encodes CDR1 MGHRA and CDR2 YSYEKL. The CDR3 has 12 residues. CDR3 DNA: TGCGCCAGCAGCCAGCCCGCAAGCGAGCAGTACTTC. The encoded protein is CASSQPASEQYF.

In this sample, this clone turned up a few times. J is TRBJ1-3 and V is TRBV18; TRBD1 is a possible D gene (5 bases). Trimming removed 2 bases from V and 0 bases from J, with 14 bases in between. Germline loops: CDR1 KGHSH, CDR2 LQKENI. CDR3 length: 17 residues. The CDR3 DNA reads TGTGCCAGCTCACCAAACCCAGGGACGGGCTCTGGAAACACCATATATTTT. This encodes CASSPNPGTGSGNTIYF. The variable domain in full, with the rest retrieved from reference TRBV18 and TRBJ1-3, is NAGVMQNPRHLVRRRGQEARLRCSPMKGHSHVYWYRQLPEEGLKFMVYLQKENIIDESGMPKERFSAEFPKEGPSILRIQQVVRGDSAAYFCASSPNPGTGSGNTIYFGEGSWLTVV.